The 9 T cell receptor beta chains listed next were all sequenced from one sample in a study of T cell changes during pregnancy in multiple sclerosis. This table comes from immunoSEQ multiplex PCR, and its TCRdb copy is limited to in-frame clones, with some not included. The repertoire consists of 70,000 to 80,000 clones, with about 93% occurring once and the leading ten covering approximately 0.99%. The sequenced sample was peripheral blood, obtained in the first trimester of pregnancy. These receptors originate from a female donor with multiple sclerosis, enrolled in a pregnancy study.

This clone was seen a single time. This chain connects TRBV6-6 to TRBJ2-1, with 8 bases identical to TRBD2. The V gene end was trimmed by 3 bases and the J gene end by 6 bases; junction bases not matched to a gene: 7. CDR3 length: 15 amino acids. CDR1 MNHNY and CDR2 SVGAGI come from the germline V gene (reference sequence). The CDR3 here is CASSYPGAGANEQFF. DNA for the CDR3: TGTGCCAGCAGTTATCCAGGAGCGGGAGCCAATGAGCAGTTCTTC.

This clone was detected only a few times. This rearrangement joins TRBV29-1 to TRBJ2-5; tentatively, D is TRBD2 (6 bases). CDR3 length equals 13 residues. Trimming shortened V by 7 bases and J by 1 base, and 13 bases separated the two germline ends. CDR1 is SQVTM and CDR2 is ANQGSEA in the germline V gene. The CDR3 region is CSARWGLQETQYF. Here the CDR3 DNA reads TGCAGCGCAAGGTGGGGACTCCAAGAGACCCAGTACTTC.

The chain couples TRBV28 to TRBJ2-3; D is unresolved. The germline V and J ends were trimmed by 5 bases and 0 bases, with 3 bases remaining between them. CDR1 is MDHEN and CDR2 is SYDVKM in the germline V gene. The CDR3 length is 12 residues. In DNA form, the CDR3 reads TGTGCCAGCAGTACTAGCACAGATACGCAGTATTTT. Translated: CASSTSTDTQYF.

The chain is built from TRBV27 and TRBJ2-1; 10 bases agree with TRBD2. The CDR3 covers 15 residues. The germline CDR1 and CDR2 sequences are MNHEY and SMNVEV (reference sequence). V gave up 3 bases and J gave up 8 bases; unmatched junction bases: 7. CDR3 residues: CASSFEASGSDEQFF. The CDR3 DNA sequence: TGTGCCAGCAGTTTCGAGGCTAGCGGGAGTGATGAGCAGTTCTTC.

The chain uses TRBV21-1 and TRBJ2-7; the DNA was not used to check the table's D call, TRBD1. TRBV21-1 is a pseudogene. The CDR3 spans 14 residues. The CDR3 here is CAKPRGGMSYEQYF. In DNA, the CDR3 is TGTGCCAAACCTAGGGGTGGGATGTCCTACGAGCAGTACTTC.

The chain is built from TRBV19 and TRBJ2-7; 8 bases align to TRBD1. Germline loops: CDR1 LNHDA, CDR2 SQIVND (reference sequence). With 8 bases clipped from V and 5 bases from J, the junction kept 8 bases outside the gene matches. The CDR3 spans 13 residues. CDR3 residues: CASADRGGDEQYF. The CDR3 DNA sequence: TGTGCCAGTGCCGACAGGGGCGGCGACGAGCAGTACTTC.

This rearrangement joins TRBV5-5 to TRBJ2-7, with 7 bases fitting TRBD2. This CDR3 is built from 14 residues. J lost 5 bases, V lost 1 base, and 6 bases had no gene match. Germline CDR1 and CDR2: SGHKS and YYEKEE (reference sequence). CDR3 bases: TGTGCCAGCAGCTTGTTGGGGGGGAGCCACGAGCAGTACTTC. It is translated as CASSLLGGSHEQYF.

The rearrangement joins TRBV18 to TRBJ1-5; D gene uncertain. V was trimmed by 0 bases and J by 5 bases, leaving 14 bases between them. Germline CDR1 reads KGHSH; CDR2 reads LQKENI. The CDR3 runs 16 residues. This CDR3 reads CASSPPQQIPYQPQHF. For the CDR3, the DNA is TGTGCCAGCTCACCACCGCAACAGATCCCTTATCAGCCCCAGCATTTT.

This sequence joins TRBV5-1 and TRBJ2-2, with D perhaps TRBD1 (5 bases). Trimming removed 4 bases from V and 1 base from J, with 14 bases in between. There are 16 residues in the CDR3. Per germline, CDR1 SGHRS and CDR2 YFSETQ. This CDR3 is CASSLSSDRNTGELFF. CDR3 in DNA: TGCGCCAGCAGCCTCTCCTCCGACAGGAACACCGGGGAGCTGTTTTTT.